One sample yielded the 32 T cell receptor beta chains listed below, sequenced in a study of blood T cell repertoires in COVID-19. TCRdb keeps only in-frame clones here, not all; method: immunoSEQ multiplex PCR. The sample contains roughly 400,000 clones, 87% of which appear only once. The source material was PBMCs or T cells enriched from blood (not recorded which). The receptors come from a woman in her 50s who had recovered from COVID-19.

The V and J genes are TRBV4-2 and TRBJ1-4; 9 bases are shared with TRBD1. In germline, CDR1 is LGHNA, CDR2 YNFKEQ. This CDR3 spans 16 amino acids. With 1 base clipped from V and 6 bases from J, the junction kept 6 bases outside the gene matches. Here the CDR3 reads CASSQVPGQGHEKLFF. CDR3 DNA sequence: TGTGCCAGCAGCCAAGTCCCGGGACAGGGCCATGAAAAACTGTTTTTT.

This sequence joins TRBV30 and TRBJ2-1; D gene ambiguous. Trimming stripped 6 bases from V and 0 bases from J, with 3 bases between. The CDR3 consists of 11 residues. Germline V gives CDR1 GTSNPN, CDR2 SVGIG (reference sequence). CDR3 in amino acids: CACSSYNEQFF. The CDR3 nucleotides are TGTGCCTGCAGCTCCTACAATGAGCAGTTCTTC.

The chain joins TRBV3-1 (or the pseudogene TRBV3-2) to TRBJ1-1; TRBD1 aligns across 7 bases. Per germline, CDR1 LGHDT and CDR2 YNNKEL (reference sequence). J was trimmed by 8 bases and V by 3 bases; bases with no gene match: 3. The CDR3 sequence is 12 residues long. CDR3 bases: TGTGCCAGCAGCCAGGGGACAGCGGAAGCTTTCTTT. Translated: CASSQGTAEAFF.

This chain links TRBV6-5 with TRBJ1-5; TRBD1 matches 10 bases. V gave up 4 bases and J gave up 8 bases; unmatched junction bases: 11. The V gene's germline CDR1 is MNHEY and CDR2 SVGAGI. This CDR3 has 16 residues. CDR3 nucleotide sequence: TGTGCCAGCAGTTTCCCGGACAGGGGGTTTCGCAAGCCCCAGCATTTT. Its protein is CASSFPDRGFRKPQHF.

DNA of the CDR3: TGTGCCACCAGCAGAGATCCTGGCACAGATACGCAGTATTTT. This gives the protein CATSRDPGTDTQYF. V is TRBV15 and J is TRBJ2-3, with D hard to call. The CDR3 consists of 14 residues. The V end lost 0 bases, the J end lost 1 base, and 5 bases lay between the germline ends. Germline lookup yields CDR1 LNHNV and CDR2 YYDKDF (reference sequence).

The gene calls are TRBV2 and TRBJ2-3; D perhaps matches TRBD1 (6 bases). Germline CDR1 reads SNHLY; CDR2 reads FYNNEI. With 5 bases removed from V and 3 bases from J, the gap between germline ends came to 18 bases. The CDR3 is 16 amino acids. The DNA of the CDR3 is TGTGCCAGCAGTCTTACCGGGACATTAAAAACAGATACGCAGTATTTT. Amino acid sequence: CASSLTGTLKTDTQYF.

The V gene is TRBV6-5, the J gene TRBJ1-2, with 7 bases lining up with TRBD1. Germline CDR1 MNHEY, CDR2 SVGAGI. J was trimmed by 9 bases and V by 6 bases; bases with no gene match: 13. The CDR3 extends over 14 amino acids. The CDR3 sequence: CASSLDDRVESYTF. The CDR3 DNA sequence: TGTGCCAGCAGCTTAGACGACAGGGTCGAGAGCTACACCTTC.

V and J are TRBV27 and TRBJ2-2, with D hard to call. This CDR3 has 14 amino acids. Germline values: CDR1 MNHEY, CDR2 SMNVEV (reference sequence). The V end lost 3 bases, the J end lost 4 bases, and 9 bases lay between the germline ends. The CDR3 reads CASSFSGGTGELFF. In DNA form, the CDR3 reads TGTGCCAGCAGTTTTTCGGGTGGCACCGGGGAGCTGTTTTTT.

The CDR3 is CATSRVDVVSGELFF. For the CDR3, the DNA is TGTGCCACCAGCAGAGTCGATGTAGTGAGCGGGGAGCTGTTTTTT. The chain employs TRBV15 and TRBJ2-2, with D unresolved. The V gene lost 1 base and the J gene lost 7 bases, with 13 bases spanning the gap. CDR3 length: 15 residues. Germline V gene sequence: CDR1 LNHNV, CDR2 YYDKDF (reference sequence).

V and J are TRBV4-1 and TRBJ2-2; TRBD1 agrees at 7 bases. Per germline, CDR1 MGHRA and CDR2 YSYEKL. The CDR3 consists of 15 residues. With 1 base clipped from V and 4 bases from J, the junction kept 3 bases outside the gene matches. CDR3 protein: CASSQGQGPTGELFF. The CDR3 bases are TGCGCCAGCAGCCAAGGACAGGGTCCCACCGGGGAGCTGTTTTTT.

This clone was seen only once. The genes are TRBV28 and TRBJ2-1; 7 bases align to TRBD1. This CDR3 is built from 14 residues. CDR1 MDHEN and CDR2 SYDVKM come from the germline V gene. The junction had 9 bases not matched to a gene; V was cut back by 6 bases and J by 7 bases. The CDR3, as DNA: TGTGCCAGCAGATCACCGGGACAGAAAAATGAGCAGTTCTTC. It encodes CASRSPGQKNEQFF.

The chain couples TRBV7-9 to TRBJ2-7; D may be TRBD1 (6 bases). Germline V gene lookup returns CDR1 SEHNR and CDR2 FQNEAQ (reference sequence). The CDR3 covers 17 residues. Between the trimmed V and J ends, which lost 5 bases and 4 bases, there was a span of 24 bases. The CDR3 DNA reads as TGTGCCAGCAGCACGACAGGAGGATCCCTGCCTCCATACGAGCAGTACTTC. Encoded protein: CASSTTGGSLPPYEQYF. The whole variable domain, filled in from reference TRBV7-9 and TRBJ2-7, reads DTGVSQNPRHKITKRGQNVTFRCDPISEHNRLYWYRQTLGQGPEFLTYFQNEAQLEKSRLLSDRFSAERPKGSFSTLEIQRTEQGDSAMYLCASSTTGGSLPPYEQYFGPGTRLTVT.

The rearrangement links TRBV3-1 (or the pseudogene TRBV3-2) to TRBJ1-5; D perhaps matches TRBD1 (5 bases). V was trimmed by 1 base and J by 7 bases, leaving 14 bases between them. CDR3 size: 15 residues. Germline values: CDR1 LGHDT, CDR2 YNNKEL (reference sequence). Written as DNA, the CDR3 is TGTGCCAGCAGCCAAGGGATTATGCAGGGACAGCCCCAGCATTTT. This encodes CASSQGIMQGQPQHF.

V and J are TRBV5-1 and TRBJ2-7; 10 bases match TRBD1. Germline loops: CDR1 SGHRS, CDR2 YFSETQ. The V and J ends lost 0 bases and 5 bases, in that order; junction bases with no gene match: 2. This CDR3 contains 14 residues. The CDR3 protein is CASSLVGTGDEQYF. In DNA form, the CDR3 reads TGCGCCAGCAGCTTGGTTGGGACAGGGGACGAGCAGTACTTC. Combining the CDR3 with reference TRBV5-1 and TRBJ2-7 gives the whole variable domain KAGVTQTPRYLIKTRGQQVTLSCSPISGHRSVSWYQQTPGQGLQFLFEYFSETQRNKGNFPGRFSGRQFSNSRSEMNVSTLELGDSALYLCASSLVGTGDEQYFGPGTRLTVT.

The J gene is TRBJ1-1, the V gene TRBV5-1, with D perhaps matching TRBD1 (5 bases). Trimming left V 4 bases short and J 4 bases short, with 14 bases between. From germline, CDR1 is SGHRS and CDR2 YFSETQ. The CDR3 has 14 amino acids. CDR3 region: CASSPQGFGTEAFF. CDR3 bases: TGCGCCAGCAGCCCCCAGGGTTTTGGCACTGAAGCTTTCTTT.

The chain combines TRBV5-1 with TRBJ2-2; D perhaps matches TRBD1 (6 bases). Germline CDR1 and CDR2: SGHRS and YFSETQ. The V end was cut by 3 bases, the J end by 2 bases, with 11 bases between. The CDR3 consists of 15 residues. The CDR3 here is CASSSGTLNTGELFF. Written as DNA, the CDR3 is TGCGCCAGCAGCTCCGGGACACTAAACACCGGGGAGCTGTTTTTT.

The chain couples TRBV5-1 to TRBJ2-1, with TRBD2 matching over 9 bases. The CDR3 has 14 amino acids. The germline gives CDR1 SGHRS, CDR2 YFSETQ. Trimming cost V 7 bases and J 2 bases; bases outside gene matches: 4. The CDR3 bases are TGCGCCAGCCGACTAGCGGATACCTACAATGAGCAGTTCTTC. It is translated as CASRLADTYNEQFF.

This clone was observed a single time. The V and J genes are TRBV7-9 and TRBJ1-1, with TRBD1 matching 9 bases. This CDR3 is 15 amino acids long. Germline V lookup: CDR1 SEHNR, CDR2 FQNEAQ (reference sequence). With V trimmed by 5 bases and J by 6 bases, 10 bases remained unmatched. CDR3: CASSPSPTGGPEAFF. In nucleotides, the CDR3 is TGTGCCAGCAGCCCTAGCCCGACAGGGGGGCCTGAAGCTTTCTTT. The entire variable domain, with the rest obtained from reference TRBV7-9 and TRBJ1-1, is as follows: DTGVSQNPRHKITKRGQNVTFRCDPISEHNRLYWYRQTLGQGPEFLTYFQNEAQLEKSRLLSDRFSAERPKGSFSTLEIQRTEQGDSAMYLCASSPSPTGGPEAFFGQGTRLTVV.

The rearrangement joins TRBV27 to TRBJ1-5; perhaps TRBD1 as D (5 bases). The germline V gene has CDR1 MNHEY and CDR2 SMNVEV (reference sequence). CDR3 size: 14 residues. The V and J ends lost 5 bases and 5 bases respectively, with 13 bases between them. The CDR3 coding sequence is TGTGCCAGCAGTCATCTAGGGGCGGATCAGCCCCAGCATTTT. Translating it yields CASSHLGADQPQHF.

The rearrangement links TRBV19 to TRBJ1-1, with a weak D call TRBD1 (6 bases). CDR3 length: 16 residues. Germline CDR1 is LNHDA and CDR2 is SQIVND (reference sequence). V lost 4 bases, J lost 3 bases, and 18 bases lay in between. The CDR3 protein is CASSTRTDLRDTEAFF. CDR3 DNA: TGTGCCAGTAGTACCCGGACAGACCTCAGGGACACTGAAGCTTTCTTT.

The rearrangement joins TRBV7-2 to TRBJ2-2; tentative D call: TRBD1 (5 bases). This CDR3 is 17 amino acids long. Between the trimmed V and J ends, which lost 0 bases and 2 bases, there was a span of 13 bases. Germline V gives CDR1 SGHTA, CDR2 FQGNSA. CDR3 region: CASSLAAWGPNTGELFF. CDR3 sequence (DNA): TGTGCCAGCAGCTTAGCAGCTTGGGGCCCAAACACCGGGGAGCTGTTTTTT.

CDR3 nucleotide sequence: TGTGCCAGCAGCTCCCCGCCGACAGGGGGGCCTTACAATGAGCAGTTCTTC. Translated: CASSSPPTGGPYNEQFF. The chain links TRBV7-2 to TRBJ2-1; 9 bases fit TRBD1. Germline CDR1 is SGHTA and CDR2 is FQGNSA. The length of the CDR3 is 17 residues. Trimming took 4 bases from V and 4 from J; bases not matched to a gene: 11.

The J gene is TRBJ2-3, the V gene TRBV25-1, with unresolved D. Trimming left V 6 bases short and J 0 bases short, with 13 bases between. Germline CDR1 reads MGHDK; CDR2 reads SYGVNS. CDR3 length: 15 amino acids. The CDR3 bases are TGTGCCAGCAGCGTAGGAGTCTCTAGCACAGATACGCAGTATTTT. It is translated as CASSVGVSSTDTQYF.

The rearrangement joins TRBV18 to TRBJ1-2; D is unclear. The CDR3 runs 14 residues. CDR1 is KGHSH, CDR2 LQKENI, per germline. The germline V and J ends were trimmed by 0 bases and 0 bases, with 5 bases remaining between them. The CDR3 region is CASSPPQTNYGYTF. The CDR3 DNA reads as TGTGCCAGCTCACCACCGCAGACTAACTATGGCTACACCTTC.

In DNA form, the CDR3 reads TGCAGCTTTTCCCAGGGGGGCACTGAAGCTTTCTTT. It yields the protein CSFSQGGTEAFF. The chain employs TRBV29-1 and TRBJ1-1; the match to TRBD1 covers 7 bases. Germline loops: CDR1 SQVTM, CDR2 ANQGSEA. V was clipped by 8 bases and J by 4 bases; unmatched bases: 7. The CDR3 extends over 12 amino acids. Full variable domain (rest looked up from reference TRBV29-1 and TRBJ1-1): SAVISQKPSRDICQRGTSLTIQCQVDSQVTMMFWYRQQPGQSLTLIATANQGSEATYESGFVIDKFPISRPNLTFSTLTVSNMSPEDSSIYLCSFSQGGTEAFFGQGTRLTVV.

The V and J genes are TRBV6-2 or TRBV6-3 and TRBJ1-5; a possible D gene is TRBD1 (5 bases). This CDR3 is built from 15 residues. CDR1 is MNHEY, CDR2 SVGEGT, per germline. Trimming pared 5 bases from V and 5 bases from J, leaving 16 bases between. The CDR3 DNA follows: TGTGCCAGCAGTGCCCGGACACCAGGCTATCAGCCCCAGCATTTT. Translation gives CASSARTPGYQPQHF.

The genes are TRBV4-1 and TRBJ2-7; the match to TRBD2 covers 7 bases. The length of the CDR3 is 13 residues. The V gene end was trimmed by 4 bases and the J gene end by 3 bases; junction bases not matched to a gene: 3. Per the germline V gene, CDR1 is MGHRA and CDR2 is YSYEKL. Here the CDR3 DNA reads TGCGCCAGCAGCCCGGGCGGGGGCTACGAGCAGTACTTC. Its translation is CASSPGGGYEQYF.

The chain links TRBV28 to TRBJ1-2, with TRBD1 as a possible D gene (5 bases). Germline CDR1 and CDR2: MDHEN and SYDVKM. This CDR3 is 13 amino acids long. The germline V and J ends were trimmed by 5 bases and 4 bases, with 11 bases remaining between them. CDR3 in DNA: TGTGCCAGCAGTCCTCTCGACAGCTATGGCTACACCTTC. It codes for CASSPLDSYGYTF.

This chain uses TRBV7-2 with TRBJ1-5, with D uncertain. Trimming shortened V by 5 bases and J by 4 bases, and 21 bases separated the two germline ends. CDR3 length: 17 residues. CDR1 SGHTA and CDR2 FQGNSA come from the germline V gene. CDR3: CASSQTGNPLMNQPQHF. The DNA for the CDR3 is TGTGCCAGCAGCCAAACCGGGAACCCGTTAATGAATCAGCCCCAGCATTTT. Full variable domain (remainder filled in from reference TRBV7-2 and TRBJ1-5): GAGVSQSPSNKVTEKGKDVELRCDPISGHTALYWYRQSLGQGLEFLIYFQGNSAPDKSGLPSDRFSAERTGGSVSTLTIQRTQQEDSAVYLCASSQTGNPLMNQPQHFGDGTRLSIL.

The chain carries TRBV4-3 and TRBJ1-2, with 8 nucleotides matching TRBD1. Trimming took 0 bases from V and 0 from J; bases not matched to a gene: 6. CDR3 length equals 17 residues. The germline V gene has CDR1 LGHNA and CDR2 YSLEER. CDR3 residues: CASSQDEAGGPNYGYTF. CDR3 coding DNA: TGCGCCAGCAGCCAAGATGAGGCAGGGGGCCCTAACTATGGCTACACCTTC.

This clone was counted once. The chain couples TRBV28 to TRBJ1-2; D possibly corresponds to TRBD1 (6 bases). The germline V gene encodes CDR1 MDHEN and CDR2 SYDVKM. V gave up 2 bases and J gave up 10 bases, with 11 bases separating them. The CDR3 extends over 12 amino acids. Here the CDR3 reads CASSLKKGVYTF. The CDR3 DNA follows: TGTGCCAGCAGTTTAAAGAAGGGGGTCTACACCTTC.

This rearrangement joins TRBV7-9 to TRBJ1-2, with 7 bases aligning to TRBD1. The CDR3 is made up of 15 amino acids. CDR1 is SEHNR and CDR2 is FQNEAQ in the germline V gene (reference sequence). After removal of 1 base from V and 0 bases from J, the junction contained 2 bases not matched to a gene. The CDR3 nucleotides read TGTGCCAGCAGCTTAGAGAGGGGGCCTAACTATGGCTACACCTTC. Translating gives CASSLERGPNYGYTF. The full variable domain, its missing parts supplied by reference TRBV7-9 and TRBJ1-2, is DTGVSQNPRHKITKRGQNVTFRCDPISEHNRLYWYRQTLGQGPEFLTYFQNEAQLEKSRLLSDRFSAERPKGSFSTLEIQRTEQGDSAMYLCASSLERGPNYGYTFGSGTRLTVV.